The clone carrying this TCR beta chain was detected only a few times. Antigen unknown. With a J-beta primer mix and a sample-barcoded 5' primer, a second PCR ran about 7 to 11 cycles. Each CDR3 protein gets one entry after TCRdb re-called the 5' RACE reads with MiXCR. The table lists around 1,000,000 distinct CDR3 sequences, 20% to 25% of them singletons. The data derive from a study of blood T cells in healthy people across ages. Germline V gives CDR1 SGDLS, CDR2 YYNGEE. CDR3 length equals 15 residues. Study results and limitations: A greater number of naive CD4+ cells and higher diversity distinguished long-lived donors from aged donors. Estimated diversity that came from one million T cells was considered an underestimate.

Separately, the same data were catalogued under a study of T cells of mothers and their children. That investigation notes: Each mother yielded more than 9.5 million TCR beta CDR3 reads. Each child yielded about 3 million reads. Normalized overlap was always slightly, never significantly, higher in related than unrelated mother-child pairs.

Source material: blood. The chain couples TRBV9 to TRBJ2-5; D assignment may be TRBD1 or TRBD2 (5 bases each). The end of the DNA is better explained by TRBJ2-1, so the J call may be wrong. This receptor was identified in a girl aged 2 to 10 in good health. CDR3 DNA: TGTGCCAGCAGCGTAGAAGGGACCTTAAGCGATGAGCAGTTCTTC. Its translation is CASSVEGTLSDEQFF.